These 28 T cell receptor beta chains originate from one sample sequenced in a study of long-term antiretroviral therapy in people with HIV. Sequencing used immunoSEQ v3.0 at survey level. Some clones are missing from TCRdb's copy, which holds only in-frame ones; the method was immunoSEQ multiplex PCR. The sample records more than 20,000 clones, almost 85% being singletons. The sample consisted of unsorted PBMCs, taken 0.3 years after starting antiretroviral therapy. The receptors here all came from a man between 45 and 60 years old with HIV.

This chain links TRBV6-4 with TRBJ2-1; tentative D call: TRBD2 (5 bases). Germline CDR1 reads MRHNA; CDR2 reads SNTAGT. This CDR3 contains 16 residues. V was trimmed by 5 bases and J by 1 base, leaving 15 bases between them. The chain's CDR3 is CASSSKAAISYNEQFF. The CDR3 DNA is TGTGCCAGCAGTTCCAAAGCGGCTATATCCTACAATGAGCAGTTCTTC.

This rearrangement joins TRBV6-5 to TRBJ1-2; D gene ambiguous. The CDR3 contains 11 residues. Trimming took off 5 bases at V and 2 bases at J, with 3 bases between the two ends. Germline V gene sequence: CDR1 MNHEY, CDR2 SVGAGI. CDR3: CASSNNYGYTF. The CDR3 DNA reads as TGTGCCAGCAGTAACAACTATGGCTACACCTTC.

This chain links TRBV27 with TRBJ1-5; D is unclear. This CDR3 region has 15 residues. CDR1 MNHEY and CDR2 SMNVEV come from the germline V gene (reference sequence). The V end was cut by 2 bases, the J end by 0 bases, with 8 bases between. The CDR3 spells CASSLKQYSNQPQHF. The DNA of the CDR3 is TGTGCCAGCAGTTTAAAACAGTATAGCAATCAGCCCCAGCATTTT.

CDR3 coding DNA: TGCGCCAGCAGCCAAGATCTGAGGGTCCAAGAGACCCAGTACTTC. It yields the protein CASSQDLRVQETQYF. This sequence joins TRBV4-3 and TRBJ2-5, with D maybe TRBD2 (5 bases). Germline CDR1 and CDR2: LGHNA and YSLEER. This CDR3 contains 15 residues. V shed 0 bases and J shed 1 base, with 9 bases lying between them.

V usage is TRBV19 and J usage is TRBJ2-2, with 12 nucleotides matching TRBD1. Looked up from germline, CDR1 is LNHDA and CDR2 is SQIVND (reference sequence). Trimming cost V 4 bases and J 0 bases; bases outside gene matches: 9. This CDR3 has 19 residues. CDR3 sequence reads: CASSRGTGGDLANTGELFF. The CDR3 DNA is TGTGCCAGTAGTAGAGGGACAGGGGGCGACCTGGCGAACACCGGGGAGCTGTTTTTT.

V is TRBV15 and J is TRBJ2-6; D call uncertain. The CDR3 loop spans 15 amino acids. Per the germline V gene, CDR1 is LNHNV and CDR2 is YYDKDF (reference sequence). V shed 3 bases and J shed 0 bases, with 6 bases lying between them. This CDR3 is CATSSETSGANVLTF. The DNA for the CDR3 is TGTGCCACCAGCAGTGAAACCTCTGGGGCCAACGTCCTGACTTTC.

The V gene is TRBV6-4, the J gene TRBJ1-4; TRBD1 agrees at 8 bases. Germline-derived CDR1 and CDR2 are MRHNA and SNTAGT. The CDR3 spans 18 residues. Trimming took 6 bases from V and 5 from J; bases not matched to a gene: 17. This CDR3 reads CASSPNPHDRGANEKLFF. The CDR3 DNA sequence: TGTGCCAGCAGCCCAAACCCCCACGACAGGGGTGCGAATGAAAAACTGTTTTTT.

The chain links TRBV7-2 to TRBJ2-7; D gene unclear. Trimming stripped 5 bases from V and 3 bases from J, with 17 bases between. CDR1 is SGHTA, CDR2 FQGNSA, per germline. The CDR3 totals 15 residues. The CDR3 protein is CASSPIDGINYEQYF. In nucleotides, the CDR3 is TGTGCCAGCAGCCCAATTGATGGCATCAACTACGAGCAGTACTTC. Together with reference TRBV7-2 and TRBJ2-7, the CDR3 gives the full variable domain: GAGVSQSPSNKVTEKGKDVELRCDPISGHTALYWYRQSLGQGLEFLIYFQGNSAPDKSGLPSDRFSAERTGGSVSTLTIQRTQQEDSAVYLCASSPIDGINYEQYFGPGTRLTVT.

The rearrangement joins TRBV11-3 to TRBJ2-3; 8 positions agree with TRBD1. This CDR3 is 15 amino acids long. V was clipped by 5 bases and J by 2 bases; unmatched bases: 6. Germline CDR1 and CDR2: SGHNT and YENEEA. CDR3 sequence (DNA): TGTGCCAGCAGCGTGACAGGGGCGGTCACAGATACGCAGTATTTT. Translated, it gives CASSVTGAVTDTQYF. Full variable domain (rest looked up from reference TRBV11-3 and TRBJ2-3): EAGVVQSPRYKIIEKKQPVAFWCNPISGHNTLYWYLQNLGQGPELLIRYENEEAVDDSQLPKDRFSAERLKGVDSTLKIQPAELGDSAVYLCASSVTGAVTDTQYFGPGTRLTVL.

This clone appeared a single time. This sequence joins TRBV28 and TRBJ2-7; 9 nucleotides match TRBD1. The CDR3 is 14 amino acids. Unmatched junction bases numbered 9, after V lost 10 bases and J lost 2 bases. CDR1 and CDR2 (germline): MDHEN, SYDVKM. CDR3 in DNA: TGTGCCACCTCACCCCGGACAGGGGCCTACGAGCAGTACTTC. Its protein product is CATSPRTGAYEQYF.

This clone has only a few counts. This chain links TRBV10-3 with TRBJ2-1, with TRBD2 matching over 7 bases. The CDR3 loop spans 14 amino acids. Germline lookup yields CDR1 ENHRY and CDR2 SYGVKD. The J segment lost 8 bases and the V segment lost 10 bases, leaving 14 bases of the junction unmatched. CDR3: CATSDPGLGDEQFF. CDR3 DNA sequence: TGTGCCACCTCCGATCCTGGACTAGGGGATGAGCAGTTCTTC.

The genes are TRBV6-5 and TRBJ1-1; no definite D call. The V gene's germline CDR1 is MNHEY and CDR2 SVGAGI. The CDR3 consists of 13 residues. V gave up 10 bases and J gave up 4 bases, with 16 bases separating them. In nucleotides, the CDR3 is TGTGCCACCCGGCTCGGGTCCCTCACTGAAGCTTTCTTT. Its protein product is CATRLGSLTEAFF.

This chain joins TRBV7-8 and TRBJ2-6; D is ambiguous. Germline CDR1 and CDR2: SGHVS and FQNEAQ. The length of the CDR3 is 18 residues. Trimming cost V 1 base and J 0 bases, with 13 bases left between them. The CDR3 sequence: CASSLVIGAYSGANVLTF. The CDR3 DNA is TGTGCCAGCAGCTTAGTTATAGGCGCATACTCTGGGGCCAACGTCCTGACTTTC.

This chain joins TRBV28 and TRBJ1-5; 7 bases line up with TRBD1. Germline lookup yields CDR1 MDHEN and CDR2 SYDVKM. This CDR3 contains 15 residues. V lost 3 bases to trimming and J lost 7 bases; unmatched junction nucleotides: 9. This CDR3 reads CASSFFGTDFQPQHF. The CDR3 DNA reads as TGTGCCAGCAGTTTTTTCGGGACAGATTTCCAGCCCCAGCATTTT.

This clone was recorded a few times. The genes are TRBV6-4 and TRBJ2-3; 14 bases are shared with TRBD2. This CDR3 has 18 amino acids. V lost 0 bases, J lost 4 bases, and 6 bases stayed unmatched. Germline V lookup: CDR1 MRHNA, CDR2 SNTAGT. This chain's CDR3 is CASSDSETSGGAADTQYF. Written as DNA, the CDR3 is TGTGCCAGCAGTGACTCGGAGACTAGCGGGGGGGCCGCAGATACGCAGTATTTT.

This chain joins TRBV29-1 and TRBJ1-1, with D possibly being TRBD1 (5 bases). V lost 2 bases, J lost 0 bases, and 10 bases lay in between. There are 14 residues in the CDR3. Looked up from germline, CDR1 is SQVTM and CDR2 is ANQGSEA. As DNA, the CDR3 is TGCAGCGTTGAACCAGGGTTATTGAACACTGAAGCTTTCTTT. This translates into CSVEPGLLNTEAFF. The complete variable domain, with remaining parts taken from reference TRBV29-1 and TRBJ1-1, reads SAVISQKPSRDICQRGTSLTIQCQVDSQVTMMFWYRQQPGQSLTLIATANQGSEATYESGFVIDKFPISRPNLTFSTLTVSNMSPEDSSIYLCSVEPGLLNTEAFFGQGTRLTVV.

This chain uses TRBV4-1 with TRBJ1-1; 7 nucleotides match TRBD1. CDR3 size: 16 residues. V gave up 3 bases and J gave up 9 bases; unmatched junction bases: 16. CDR1 MGHRA and CDR2 YSYEKL come from the germline V gene. The CDR3, as DNA: TGCGCCAGCAGCCAGTACTTCGACAGGGACAACCTAAAAGCTTTCTTT. It specifies CASSQYFDRDNLKAFF.

The rearrangement links TRBV19 to TRBJ1-1; a weak D match, TRBD1 (6 bases). The V end lost 6 bases, the J end lost 4 bases, and 18 bases lay between the germline ends. Germline CDR1 is LNHDA and CDR2 is SQIVND (reference sequence). The CDR3 is 15 residues long. The CDR3 nucleotides are TGTGCCAGTAGGAGGGGGGGGACTTGGGGCACTGAAGCTTTCTTT. Translated: CASRRGGTWGTEAFF.

The chain carries TRBV4-1 and TRBJ1-5; the D gene is possibly TRBD1 (5 bases). The V gene's germline CDR1 is MGHRA and CDR2 YSYEKL. CDR3 length equals 15 residues. Trimming cost V 4 bases and J 10 bases, with 20 bases left between them. In DNA, the CDR3 is TGCGCCAGCAGCCGGAGAGGGACTGAAATCAGCCCCCAGCATTTT. This encodes CASSRRGTEISPQHF.

The chain carries TRBV28 and TRBJ1-5; 8 positions agree with TRBD1. Trimming took 6 bases from V and 6 from J; bases not matched to a gene: 4. CDR1 and CDR2 (germline): MDHEN, SYDVKM. The CDR3 covers 13 residues. For the CDR3, the DNA is TGTGCCAGCAGACCCACAGGGGGTCAGCCCCAGCATTTT. Translating gives CASRPTGGQPQHF.

This rearrangement joins TRBV5-1 to TRBJ1-1; 9 bases are a match to TRBD1. Unmatched junction bases numbered 12, after V lost 0 bases and J lost 3 bases. The CDR3 contains 18 residues. CDR1 is SGHRS, CDR2 YFSETQ, per germline. The CDR3 reads CASSLEDRGGPWDTEAFF. The CDR3 DNA reads as TGCGCCAGCAGCTTGGAGGACAGGGGAGGTCCGTGGGACACTGAAGCTTTCTTT.

This chain links TRBV5-1 with TRBJ2-7; possibly TRBD2 for D (5 bases). The CDR3 extends over 16 amino acids. Germline CDR1 and CDR2: SGHRS and YFSETQ. Trimming pared 4 bases from V and 0 bases from J, leaving 17 bases between. The CDR3 coding sequence is TGCGCCAGCAGCCCTTATCCGGGAACACGCTCCTACGAGCAGTACTTC. It translates to CASSPYPGTRSYEQYF.

This chain joins TRBV7-2 and TRBJ1-2, with TRBD1 matching over 8 bases. Per germline, CDR1 SGHTA and CDR2 FQGNSA. The trim removed 2 bases at V and 4 bases at J, leaving 6 bases unmatched. CDR3 length: 15 amino acids. In DNA form, the CDR3 reads TGTGCCAGCAGCTTACAGGGGGCGCCCAGCTATGGCTACACCTTC. This translates into CASSLQGAPSYGYTF.

The chain couples TRBV5-1 to TRBJ1-1, with 11 positions matching TRBD1. The length of the CDR3 is 14 residues. Trimming at V came to 3 bases and at J to 8 bases, leaving 6 bases not matched to a gene. Germline CDR1 reads SGHRS; CDR2 reads YFSETQ. In DNA form, the CDR3 reads TGCGCCAGCAGCTGGCCGGACAGGGGGCGGGAAGCTTTCTTT. Its translation is CASSWPDRGREAFF.

The J gene is TRBJ2-7, the V gene TRBV18; a possible D gene is TRBD2 (6 bases). The V end was cut by 4 bases, the J end by 1 base, with 14 bases between. CDR3 length: 15 amino acids. Looked up from germline, CDR1 is KGHSH and CDR2 is LQKENI. The CDR3 here is CASSLGGPGSYEQYF. In DNA, the CDR3 is TGTGCCAGCTCACTCGGGGGACCGGGTTCCTACGAGCAGTACTTC. Based on the CDR3 plus reference TRBV18 and TRBJ2-7, the full variable domain is NAGVMQNPRHLVRRRGQEARLRCSPMKGHSHVYWYRQLPEEGLKFMVYLQKENIIDESGMPKERFSAEFPKEGPSILRIQQVVRGDSAAYFCASSLGGPGSYEQYFGPGTRLTVT.

V usage is TRBV7-9 and J usage is TRBJ1-2, with no clear D. This CDR3 is 11 amino acids long. CDR1 is SEHNR, CDR2 FQNEAQ, per germline (reference sequence). Trimming left V 5 bases short and J 8 bases short, with 9 bases between. CDR3 protein: CASSPLLGYTF. CDR3 bases: TGTGCCAGCAGCCCGCTCCTGGGCTACACCTTC.

This chain connects TRBV7-9 to TRBJ1-1; no clear D gene. Trimming removed 1 base from V and 1 base from J, with 4 bases in between. The CDR3 length is 13 residues. The germline gives CDR1 SEHNR, CDR2 FQNEAQ (reference sequence). CDR3 sequence reads: CASSLEPNTEAFF. The CDR3 DNA reads as TGTGCCAGCAGCTTAGAACCGAACACTGAAGCTTTCTTT.

The gene calls are TRBV7-6 and TRBJ2-7, with 11 bases aligning to TRBD2. V shed 1 base and J 0 bases; nucleotides not matched to a gene: 5. The CDR3 totals 17 residues. Germline V gene lookup returns CDR1 SGHVS and CDR2 FNYEAQ. CDR3 DNA: TGTGCCAGCAGCTTAGAAGCTAGCGGGAGGAGCTCCTACGAGCAGTACTTC. This codes for CASSLEASGRSSYEQYF.